The rows below give T cell receptor beta chains drawn from one sample of a study of spatial heterogeneity in lung cancer. TCRdb called the 5' RACE reads again in MiXCR, with one record for every CDR3 protein. The table shows 8,000 to 10,000 distinct CDR3 sequences, with around 15% occurring only once. The sample consisted of lung tumor tissue, taken at surgery. All receptors derive from a male donor with early-stage non-small cell lung cancer. Each CDR3 is given with its conserved first and last residue. A D gene is named only where the DNA matches it firmly. Clone size is given for some rows only: seen once, a few or many times, or a class if the clone is expanded.

>TRBV28|-|many|TRBJ1-2
TGTGCCAGCAGTTTCCCCCACCCAGGCCGGATGTATGGCTACACCTTC
CASSFPHPGRMYGYTF
>TRBV2|-|large|TRBJ1-1
TGTGCCAGCAGTGTGACACCTAACACTGAAGCTTTCTTT
CASSVTPNTEAFF
>TRBV10-3|-|many|TRBJ2-5
TGTGCCATCAGTGAGTCAGACAACGGGGTCCAAGAGACCCAGTACTTC
CAISESDNGVQETQYF
>TRBV6-5|TRBD1|medium-sized|TRBJ1-2
TGTGCCAGCAGTTACTCCCGGACAGGGGCGACTTTTTATGGCTACACCTTC
CASSYSRTGATFYGYTF
>TRBV6-7|TRBD1|few|TRBJ1-3
TGTGCCAGCAGTTACAGCCCGACAGGGGGCTCTGGAAACACCATATATTTT
CASSYSPTGGSGNTIYF
>TRBV29-1|-|medium-sized|TRBJ2-2
TGCAGCGGTGGAGGGGAGAACACCGGGGAGCTGTTTTTT
CSGGGENTGELFF
>TRBV7-2|-|many|TRBJ1-1
TGTGCCAGCAGCTTTACAGGAGACACTGAAGCTTTCTTT
CASSFTGDTEAFF
>TRBV7-2|TRBD2|many|TRBJ2-5
TGTGCCAGCAGCTTACAGGGACTAGCGGGAGGGGAGACCCAGTACTTC
CASSLQGLAGGETQYF
>TRBV7-9|-|many|TRBJ2-3
TGTGCCAGCAGCTTAGAATATCTGGGGTCGTCTGGGCACTCAGACGTGGGGCAGTATTTT
CASSLEYLGSSGHSDVGQYF
>TRBV6-2/TRBV6-3|-|many|TRBJ2-1
TGTGCCAGCAGACCACAACTAGAGGAGGGGTACAATGAGCAGTTCTTC
CASRPQLEEGYNEQFF
>TRBV9|-|many|TRBJ2-3
TGTGCCAGCAGCGTAGGTGCGTCGGGCACAGATACGCAGTATTTT
CASSVGASGTDTQYF
>TRBV7-2|-|medium-sized|TRBJ2-7
TGTGCCAGCAGCTTAGGGGGGACCCGCTACGAGCAGTACTTC
CASSLGGTRYEQYF
>TRBV7-2|TRBD1|few|TRBJ2-7
TGTGCCAGCAGCTCCAGTAGGGACAGGGTCTACGAGCAGTACTTC
CASSSSRDRVYEQYF
>TRBV29-1|TRBD1|many|TRBJ1-3
TGCAGCGTTGCAGAGGGGGCGATTACTGGAAACACCATATATTTT
CSVAEGAITGNTIYF
>TRBV3-1|-|many|TRBJ2-2
TGTGCCGCCCGGAGGGCCGGGGAGCTGTTTTTT
CAARRAGELFF
>TRBV30|-|many|TRBJ2-5
TGTGCCTGGAGCCCTGACAGGAAAGAGACCCAGTACTTC
CAWSPDRKETQYF
>TRBV5-5|-|many|TRBJ2-3
TGTGCCAGCAGCGCCGGACAGTTCGGTGATACGCAGTATTTT
CASSAGQFGDTQYF
>TRBV7-9|-|medium-sized|TRBJ2-7
TGTGCCAGCAGCCCGACACCCTACGAGCAGTACTTC
CASSPTPYEQYF
>TRBV2|-|many|TRBJ2-2
TGTGCCAGCAGTATGGCAGAACCGGGCACCGGGGAGCTGTTTTTT
CASSMAEPGTGELFF
>TRBV12-3/TRBV12-4|TRBD2|-|TRBJ2-3
TGTGCCAGCAGTCCAAGCGGGACTAGCACAGATACGCAGTATTTT
CASSPSGTSTDTQYF
>TRBV5-5|TRBD1|many|TRBJ2-7
TGTGCCAGCAGCTTGTGGACAGGGGACTACGAGCAGTACTTC
CASSLWTGDYEQYF
>TRBV6-1|TRBD2|medium-sized|TRBJ2-1
TGTGCCAGCAGTACACTAGCGGGAGGGTCTTTCGATGAGCAGTTCTTC
CASSTLAGGSFDEQFF
>TRBV2|TRBD1|many|TRBJ1-2
TGTGCCAGCAGTGTCGGGACAGGGGATGGCTACACCTTC
CASSVGTGDGYTF
>TRBV4-3|-|many|TRBJ2-2
TGCGCCAGCAGCCAAGAGGTTCAAGGGCGCGGGAACACCGGGGAGCTGTTTTTT
CASSQEVQGRGNTGELFF
>TRBV30|TRBD2|few|TRBJ2-3
TGTGCCTCGTACCCTACCAGGCTAGCGGAAAGCACAGATACGCAGTATTTT
CASYPTRLAESTDTQYF
>TRBV20-1|-|many|TRBJ1-1
TGCAGTGCCCCGGCACTGGCAGACACTGAAGCTTTCTTT
CSAPALADTEAFF
>TRBV20-1|-|large|TRBJ2-3
TGCAGTGCTAGAGGGGGGCCAGCGCCCCTCACAGATACGCAGTATTTT
CSARGGPAPLTDTQYF
>TRBV19|-|many|TRBJ2-2
TGTGCCAGTGGGGCGGCAGGCGGAGCCGGGGAGCTGTTTTTT
CASGAAGGAGELFF
>TRBV4-1|-|many|TRBJ1-2
TGCGCCAGCAGCCAAGAATGGCGCTATGGCTACACCTTC
CASSQEWRYGYTF